Below are 27 T cell receptor beta chains sequenced from a single sample in a study of glioma-infiltrating T cells after dendritic cell vaccination. Measured with immunoSEQ multiplex PCR; TCRdb has only the in-frame clones, and not every one. Of about 58,000 clones detected, approximately 83% appear once; the ten largest clones hold 15% to 17%. The time point here: after dendritic cell vaccination, including at tumor progression/relapse. The material sequenced was blood, taken after dendritic cell vaccination. Receptor source: a human donor with glioblastoma.

This chain uses TRBV2 with TRBJ2-7; D perhaps matches TRBD1 (5 bases). CDR1 is SNHLY and CDR2 is FYNNEI in the germline V gene. Trimming shortened V by 8 bases and J by 1 base, and 15 bases separated the two germline ends. The CDR3 has 14 residues. The CDR3 DNA reads TGTGCCAGCGGACCCCACAGGTCTTCCTACGAGCAGTACTTC. Its translation is CASGPHRSSYEQYF.

This sequence joins TRBV7-2 and TRBJ1-4; the D gene is possibly TRBD1 (6 bases). The CDR3 runs 18 residues. The germline V gene encodes CDR1 SGHTA and CDR2 FQGNSA. V was clipped by 2 bases and J by 1 base, with 17 bases between them. CDR3 in DNA: TGTGCCAGCAGCTTACAAGCGGACAGTCCTTTAACTAATGAAAAACTGTTTTTT. Translation: CASSLQADSPLTNEKLFF.

CDR3 sequence: CASSRESEKLFF. CDR3 DNA sequence: TGTGCCAGTAGCCGCGAAAGCGAAAAACTGTTTTTT. J is TRBJ1-4 and V is TRBV19; D ambiguous. Between the trimmed V and J ends, which lost 6 bases and 8 bases, there was a span of 10 bases. CDR1 is LNHDA, CDR2 SQIVND, per germline (reference sequence). The CDR3 totals 12 residues.

The chain recombines TRBV29-1 with TRBJ2-7, with D possibly matching TRBD1 (5 bases). The germline V gene has CDR1 SQVTM and CDR2 ANQGSEA. This CDR3 comprises 15 residues. V lost 0 bases to trimming and J lost 0 bases, with 12 bases between them. CDR3 amino acids: CSVEDRVTDSYEQYF. Written as DNA, the CDR3 is TGCAGCGTTGAAGATAGAGTGACAGACTCCTACGAGCAGTACTTC.

This clone was seen once. The rearrangement uses TRBV10-2 and TRBJ2-2; D unresolved. V was pared by 3 bases and J by 1 base, with 6 bases between. CDR3 length equals 14 residues. Germline-derived CDR1 and CDR2 are WSHSY and SAAADI. CDR3 residues: CASSDSQNTGELFF. The CDR3 DNA reads TGCGCCAGCAGTGACAGTCAGAACACCGGGGAGCTGTTTTTT.

V is TRBV4-3 and J is TRBJ2-3, with 7 bases aligning to TRBD2. Germline loops: CDR1 LGHNA, CDR2 YSLEER. The V and J ends lost 3 bases and 2 bases, in that order; junction bases with no gene match: 11. The CDR3 totals 17 residues. CDR3 sequence: CASSHKPSGGYTDTQYF. As DNA, the CDR3 is TGCGCCAGCAGCCATAAACCTAGCGGCGGGTACACAGATACGCAGTATTTT.

The chain combines TRBV6-1 with TRBJ1-4, with D perhaps matching TRBD1 (6 bases). This CDR3 spans 14 amino acids. Germline V lookup: CDR1 MNHNS, CDR2 SASEGT. The V end was cut by 7 bases, the J end by 7 bases, with 16 bases between. The CDR3 sequence is CASTEQGWAEKLFF. The CDR3 DNA follows: TGTGCCAGCACAGAGCAGGGGTGGGCTGAAAAACTGTTTTTT.

The J gene is TRBJ1-5, the V gene TRBV7-9; D is possibly TRBD1 (6 bases). The CDR3 covers 18 residues. The V gene's germline CDR1 is SEHNR and CDR2 FQNEAQ (reference sequence). Trimming left V 1 base short and J 0 bases short, with 16 bases between. The CDR3 nucleotides read TGTGCCAGCAGCTTAGGCCCGAGGGGGTTCGGTAGCAATCAGCCCCAGCATTTT. The encoded protein is CASSLGPRGFGSNQPQHF.

The chain combines TRBV5-1 with TRBJ2-2; 7 bases agree with TRBD2. Germline assignment: CDR1 SGHRS and CDR2 YFSETQ. V lost 3 bases and J lost 4; bases outside the gene matches: 6. The CDR3 has 15 amino acids. The CDR3 DNA reads TGCGCCAGCAGCTGGGAGGGACCTGCCACCGGGGAGCTGTTTTTT. Its translation is CASSWEGPATGELFF. Supplemented by reference TRBV5-1 and TRBJ2-2, the full variable domain reads KAGVTQTPRYLIKTRGQQVTLSCSPISGHRSVSWYQQTPGQGLQFLFEYFSETQRNKGNFPGRFSGRQFSNSRSEMNVSTLELGDSALYLCASSWEGPATGELFFGEGSRLTVL.

The chain is built from TRBV5-1 and TRBJ2-5; tentatively, D is TRBD2 (5 bases). V lost 3 bases and J 5 bases, leaving 14 bases between the germline ends. This CDR3 has 14 residues. Germline lookup yields CDR1 SGHRS and CDR2 YFSETQ. The CDR3 DNA sequence: TGCGCCAGCAGCTCCGGGATTCTCAGGGAGACCCAGTACTTC. This codes for CASSSGILRETQYF.

This sequence joins TRBV5-1 and TRBJ1-3, with D possibly matching TRBD1 (6 bases). V was cut by 0 bases and J by 6 bases, with 10 bases left in between. CDR1 is SGHRS and CDR2 is YFSETQ in the germline V gene. CDR3 length: 14 residues. DNA for the CDR3: TGCGCCAGCAGCTTGGGGAACAGGGCAAACACCATATATTTT. Translation: CASSLGNRANTIYF. Full variable domain (missing parts from reference TRBV5-1 and TRBJ1-3): KAGVTQTPRYLIKTRGQQVTLSCSPISGHRSVSWYQQTPGQGLQFLFEYFSETQRNKGNFPGRFSGRQFSNSRSEMNVSTLELGDSALYLCASSLGNRANTIYFGEGSWLTVV.

The V gene is TRBV19, the J gene TRBJ1-1; 9 bases line up with TRBD1. V was clipped by 4 bases and J by 5 bases; unmatched bases: 8. Germline V CDR1 and CDR2: LNHDA, SQIVND (reference sequence). CDR3 size: 15 residues. CDR3 region: CASSTTGGLKTEAFF. The CDR3 nucleotides read TGTGCCAGTAGTACTACAGGGGGCTTAAAGACTGAAGCTTTCTTT.

The V gene is TRBV5-1, the J gene TRBJ1-2, with a possible D match to TRBD1 (5 bases). Germline V gene sequence: CDR1 SGHRS, CDR2 YFSETQ. Deletions cut 3 bases from V and 4 bases from J, with 10 bases between. The CDR3 sequence is 13 residues long. CDR3 DNA sequence: TGCGCCAGCAGCTCGGACATAAGCTATGGCTACACCTTC. Translating it yields CASSSDISYGYTF.

The V gene is TRBV7-2, the J gene TRBJ1-1; TRBD1 matches 8 bases. Germline V gives CDR1 SGHTA, CDR2 FQGNSA. The CDR3 has 15 amino acids. The V segment lost 5 bases and the J segment 7 bases; nucleotides outside the gene matches: 12. CDR3 sequence reads: CASSTGVGQADEAFF. The CDR3 DNA reads TGTGCCAGCAGCACGGGGGTGGGACAGGCTGATGAAGCTTTCTTT.

Only one count was recorded for this clone. The J gene is TRBJ2-7, the V gene TRBV5-4; weak D call: TRBD1 (5 bases). The V gene's germline CDR1 is SGHNT and CDR2 YYREEE (reference sequence). The CDR3 has 15 residues. V lost 3 bases to trimming and J lost 3 bases, with 16 bases between them. CDR3 in amino acids: CASSSIGAADYEQYF. The CDR3 DNA sequence: TGTGCCAGCAGCTCCATAGGGGCAGCCGACTACGAGCAGTACTTC.

The V call is TRBV5-1, the J call TRBJ2-3; D is uncertain. V gave up 1 base and J gave up 0 bases, with 6 bases separating them. Germline lookup yields CDR1 SGHRS and CDR2 YFSETQ. CDR3 length: 14 amino acids. CDR3 sequence reads: CASSLPSSTDTQYF. The DNA for the CDR3 is TGCGCCAGCAGCTTGCCCTCGAGCACAGATACGCAGTATTTT. Using reference TRBV5-1 and TRBJ2-3 for the parts outside the CDR3, the full variable domain is KAGVTQTPRYLIKTRGQQVTLSCSPISGHRSVSWYQQTPGQGLQFLFEYFSETQRNKGNFPGRFSGRQFSNSRSEMNVSTLELGDSALYLCASSLPSSTDTQYFGPGTRLTVL.

This chain joins TRBV11-2 and TRBJ1-3; 7 nucleotides line up with TRBD1. Losses at the gene ends were 5 bases for V and 1 base for J; bases not matched to a gene: 5. The germline gives CDR1 SGHAT, CDR2 FQNNGV. The CDR3 is 15 amino acids. CDR3 in DNA: TGTGCCAGCAGCACCTACAGGGGTTCTGGAAACACCATATATTTT. Protein sequence: CASSTYRGSGNTIYF.

V gene TRBV30 combines with J gene TRBJ2-1; 12 bases fit TRBD2. The CDR3 is made up of 19 amino acids. The V gene end was trimmed by 0 bases and the J gene end by 3 bases; junction bases not matched to a gene: 12. From germline, CDR1 is GTSNPN and CDR2 SVGIG (reference sequence). In DNA, the CDR3 is TGTGCCTGGAGTGTACAGAGGACTAGCGGGGCTTATCACTACAATGAGCAGTTCTTC. Residues: CAWSVQRTSGAYHYNEQFF.

The chain uses TRBV5-4 and TRBJ1-2; D is ambiguous. Per germline, CDR1 SGHNT and CDR2 YYREEE (reference sequence). V dropped 0 bases and J dropped 10 bases, with 13 bases sitting between them. The CDR3 has 13 residues. CDR3 residues: CASSLAGRGDYTF. The CDR3 DNA follows: TGTGCCAGCAGCTTGGCCGGTCGAGGAGACTACACCTTC.

V is TRBV6-6 and J is TRBJ1-4; 7 bases match TRBD1. The CDR3 has 16 amino acids. Unmatched junction bases numbered 6, after V lost 5 bases and J lost 0 bases. Germline V gene lookup returns CDR1 MNHNY and CDR2 SVGAGI (reference sequence). CDR3 protein: CASSAYRGATNEKLFF. The CDR3 nucleotides are TGTGCCAGCAGTGCCTACAGGGGTGCAACTAATGAAAAACTGTTTTTT.

The V call is TRBV10-1, the J call TRBJ1-2; D unresolved. V shed 0 bases and J shed 6 bases, with 8 bases lying between them. CDR1 and CDR2 (germline): WNHNN, SYGVQD (reference sequence). This CDR3 is 13 amino acids long. The CDR3 bases are TGCGCCAGCAGTGAGTCGCGAGAAGATGGCTACACCTTC. Its translation: CASSESREDGYTF.

This sequence joins TRBV12-5 and TRBJ2-3; TRBD2 matches at 12 bases. The CDR3 runs 16 residues. The trim removed 3 bases at V and 4 bases at J, leaving 5 bases unmatched. CDR1 is LGHNT, CDR2 FRNRAP, per germline. The CDR3 loop is CASGLELAGGSDTQYF. The CDR3 bases are TGTGCTAGTGGTTTAGAACTAGCGGGGGGATCAGATACGCAGTATTTT.

The V call is TRBV18, the J call TRBJ1-1; TRBD1 matches at 8 bases. CDR1 and CDR2 (germline): KGHSH, LQKENI. The V segment lost 3 bases and the J segment 6 bases; nucleotides outside the gene matches: 6. The CDR3 runs to 14 residues. The CDR3 loop is CASSPTGERAEAFF. The CDR3 nucleotides are TGTGCCAGCTCACCGACAGGGGAGCGGGCTGAAGCTTTCTTT.

This clone was detected many times. V usage is TRBV7-9 and J usage is TRBJ1-2, with 8 bases aligning to TRBD1. V was clipped by 1 base and J by 2 bases; unmatched bases: 9. Germline CDR1 reads SEHNR; CDR2 reads FQNEAQ (reference sequence). The CDR3 length is 17 residues. The CDR3 loop reads CASSLDQGASSNYGYTF. Written as DNA, the CDR3 is TGTGCCAGCAGCTTAGATCAGGGGGCAAGTTCGAACTATGGCTACACCTTC. The full variable domain, its missing parts supplied by reference TRBV7-9 and TRBJ1-2, is DTGVSQNPRHKITKRGQNVTFRCDPISEHNRLYWYRQTLGQGPEFLTYFQNEAQLEKSRLLSDRFSAERPKGSFSTLEIQRTEQGDSAMYLCASSLDQGASSNYGYTFGSGTRLTVV.

This chain uses TRBV5-6 with TRBJ1-1; 7 bases fit TRBD1. The ends lost 2 bases at V and 1 base at J; junction bases unmatched: 11. The germline V gene has CDR1 SGHDT and CDR2 YYEEEE. The CDR3 has 17 amino acids. This CDR3 is CASSLLDRKPANTEAFF. In nucleotides, the CDR3 is TGTGCCAGCAGCTTACTGGACAGGAAACCCGCGAACACTGAAGCTTTCTTT.

The V gene is TRBV4-1, the J gene TRBJ2-5; D may be TRBD1 (5 bases). V was shortened by 2 bases and J by 5 bases, with 21 bases between the two germline ends. The CDR3 is 17 amino acids. The V gene's germline CDR1 is MGHRA and CDR2 YSYEKL. CDR3 loop: CASSQLFWGASRETQYF. CDR3 sequence (DNA): TGCGCCAGCAGCCAATTGTTTTGGGGCGCCAGCCGTGAGACCCAGTACTTC.

CDR3 nucleotides: TGTGCCTGGGCTCCGGACAGGCTAGTGCTGAGCTCTGGAAACACCATATATTTT. Its translation: CAWAPDRLVLSSGNTIYF. The gene calls are TRBV30 and TRBJ1-3; TRBD1 matches 7 bases. Germline-derived CDR1 and CDR2 are GTSNPN and SVGIG (reference sequence). This CDR3 contains 18 residues. V was pared by 5 bases and J by 0 bases, with 16 bases of the junction left unmatched.